The rows below give T cell receptor beta chains drawn from one sample of a study of cytomegalovirus exposure and HLA in healthy donors. Sequencing used immunoSEQ multiplex PCR; TCRdb keeps in-frame clones, though not all of them. The profile covers over 150,000 clones, with approximately 80% appearing a single time and around 7% taken by the ten largest. Sequenced material: PBMCs. The receptors were sampled from a male donor in good health and CMV-seropositive. Each CDR3 is given without its conserved first and last residue.

j_gene: TRBJ2-6
v_gene: TRBV19
CDR3aa: ASSISGIQGNRAGANVLT

j_gene: TRBJ1-6
v_gene: TRBV6-5
CDR3aa: ASTKTGFAPLH

j_gene: TRBJ1-6
v_gene: TRBV5-1
CDR3aa: ASSPGQTNSPLH

j_gene: TRBJ2-3
v_gene: TRBV6-1
CDR3aa: ASSKTSGGPDTQY

j_gene: TRBJ2-5
v_gene: TRBV6-6
CDR3aa: ASLGLARETQY

j_gene: TRBJ2-6
v_gene: TRBV2
CDR3aa: ASTYGGAAGANVLT

j_gene: TRBJ2-4
v_gene: TRBV14
CDR3aa: ASSLSELAGGRRGIQY

j_gene: TRBJ2-5
v_gene: TRBV18
CDR3aa: ASSPRTAGETQY

j_gene: TRBJ1-2
v_gene: TRBV7-9
CDR3aa: ASSSGTGAPYYGYT

j_gene: TRBJ2-2
v_gene: TRBV30
CDR3aa: AWSGESGGAGELF

j_gene: TRBJ1-6
v_gene: TRBV25-1
CDR3aa: ASSKTGVYNSPLH

j_gene: TRBJ1-1
v_gene: TRBV4-1
CDR3aa: ASSQGRRSRGGTEAF

j_gene: TRBJ2-3
v_gene: TRBV9
CDR3aa: ASSAWTSGGYTDTQY

j_gene: TRBJ2-1
v_gene: TRBV6-1
CDR3aa: ASSQEAGGYNEQF

j_gene: TRBJ1-5
v_gene: TRBV7-8
CDR3aa: ASSLGQRNNQPQH

j_gene: TRBJ1-2
v_gene: TRBV11-2
CDR3aa: ASSLGQRAQGYT

j_gene: TRBJ2-3
v_gene: TRBV7-9
CDR3aa: ASSLVQGSDTQY

j_gene: TRBJ2-5
v_gene: TRBV19
CDR3aa: ASSVQGAGETQY

j_gene: TRBJ1-3
v_gene: TRBV2
CDR3aa: ASNTGGGNTIY

j_gene: TRBJ1-3
v_gene: TRBV6-1
CDR3aa: ASRGGTGRNTIY

j_gene: TRBJ2-7
v_gene: TRBV10-3
CDR3aa: AIRAGGNYEQY

j_gene: TRBJ2-2
v_gene: TRBV6-4
CDR3aa: ASRGQGAGELF

j_gene: TRBJ2-1
v_gene: TRBV5-1
CDR3aa: ASSFGGAHEQF

j_gene: TRBJ1-1
v_gene: TRBV6-5
CDR3aa: ASSNPDCEAF

j_gene: TRBJ1-4
v_gene: TRBV5-1
CDR3aa: ASSSAGEGEKLF

j_gene: TRBJ2-7
v_gene: TRBV15
CDR3aa: ATSRSRYRSYEQY

j_gene: TRBJ2-5
v_gene: TRBV2
CDR3aa: ASKAWGGDQETQY

j_gene: TRBJ1-5
v_gene: TRBV19
CDR3aa: ASSSPRGQYSNQPQH

j_gene: TRBJ1-3
v_gene: TRBV7-9
CDR3aa: ASTLQASGNTIY

j_gene: TRBJ1-1
v_gene: TRBV11-2
CDR3aa: ASSPLTGRNTEAF

j_gene: TRBJ2-5
v_gene: TRBV2
CDR3aa: ARQDSGARETQY

j_gene: TRBJ2-2
v_gene: TRBV4-1
CDR3aa: ASSQEARNTGELF

j_gene: TRBJ1-2
v_gene: TRBV6-6
CDR3aa: ASSSGGYGYT

j_gene: TRBJ1-1
v_gene: TRBV12-5
CDR3aa: ASGWGSYTMNTEAF

j_gene: TRBJ2-1
v_gene: TRBV5-1
CDR3aa: ASSLVGTGPFNEQF

j_gene: TRBJ2-1
v_gene: TRBV11-3
CDR3aa: ASSTTSFREQF

j_gene: TRBJ2-7
v_gene: TRBV4-2
CDR3aa: ASSQDVAGESYEQY

j_gene: TRBJ1-1
v_gene: TRBV28
CDR3aa: ASESSGGGYTEAF

j_gene: TRBJ2-7
v_gene: TRBV10-3
CDR3aa: AISSMGSEQY

j_gene: TRBJ2-1
v_gene: TRBV5-1
CDR3aa: ASSLAPGGSYNEQF

j_gene: TRBJ2-1
v_gene: TRBV7-2
CDR3aa: ASSARTGIYNEQF

j_gene: TRBJ1-1
v_gene: TRBV6-5
CDR3aa: ASSEELNTEAF